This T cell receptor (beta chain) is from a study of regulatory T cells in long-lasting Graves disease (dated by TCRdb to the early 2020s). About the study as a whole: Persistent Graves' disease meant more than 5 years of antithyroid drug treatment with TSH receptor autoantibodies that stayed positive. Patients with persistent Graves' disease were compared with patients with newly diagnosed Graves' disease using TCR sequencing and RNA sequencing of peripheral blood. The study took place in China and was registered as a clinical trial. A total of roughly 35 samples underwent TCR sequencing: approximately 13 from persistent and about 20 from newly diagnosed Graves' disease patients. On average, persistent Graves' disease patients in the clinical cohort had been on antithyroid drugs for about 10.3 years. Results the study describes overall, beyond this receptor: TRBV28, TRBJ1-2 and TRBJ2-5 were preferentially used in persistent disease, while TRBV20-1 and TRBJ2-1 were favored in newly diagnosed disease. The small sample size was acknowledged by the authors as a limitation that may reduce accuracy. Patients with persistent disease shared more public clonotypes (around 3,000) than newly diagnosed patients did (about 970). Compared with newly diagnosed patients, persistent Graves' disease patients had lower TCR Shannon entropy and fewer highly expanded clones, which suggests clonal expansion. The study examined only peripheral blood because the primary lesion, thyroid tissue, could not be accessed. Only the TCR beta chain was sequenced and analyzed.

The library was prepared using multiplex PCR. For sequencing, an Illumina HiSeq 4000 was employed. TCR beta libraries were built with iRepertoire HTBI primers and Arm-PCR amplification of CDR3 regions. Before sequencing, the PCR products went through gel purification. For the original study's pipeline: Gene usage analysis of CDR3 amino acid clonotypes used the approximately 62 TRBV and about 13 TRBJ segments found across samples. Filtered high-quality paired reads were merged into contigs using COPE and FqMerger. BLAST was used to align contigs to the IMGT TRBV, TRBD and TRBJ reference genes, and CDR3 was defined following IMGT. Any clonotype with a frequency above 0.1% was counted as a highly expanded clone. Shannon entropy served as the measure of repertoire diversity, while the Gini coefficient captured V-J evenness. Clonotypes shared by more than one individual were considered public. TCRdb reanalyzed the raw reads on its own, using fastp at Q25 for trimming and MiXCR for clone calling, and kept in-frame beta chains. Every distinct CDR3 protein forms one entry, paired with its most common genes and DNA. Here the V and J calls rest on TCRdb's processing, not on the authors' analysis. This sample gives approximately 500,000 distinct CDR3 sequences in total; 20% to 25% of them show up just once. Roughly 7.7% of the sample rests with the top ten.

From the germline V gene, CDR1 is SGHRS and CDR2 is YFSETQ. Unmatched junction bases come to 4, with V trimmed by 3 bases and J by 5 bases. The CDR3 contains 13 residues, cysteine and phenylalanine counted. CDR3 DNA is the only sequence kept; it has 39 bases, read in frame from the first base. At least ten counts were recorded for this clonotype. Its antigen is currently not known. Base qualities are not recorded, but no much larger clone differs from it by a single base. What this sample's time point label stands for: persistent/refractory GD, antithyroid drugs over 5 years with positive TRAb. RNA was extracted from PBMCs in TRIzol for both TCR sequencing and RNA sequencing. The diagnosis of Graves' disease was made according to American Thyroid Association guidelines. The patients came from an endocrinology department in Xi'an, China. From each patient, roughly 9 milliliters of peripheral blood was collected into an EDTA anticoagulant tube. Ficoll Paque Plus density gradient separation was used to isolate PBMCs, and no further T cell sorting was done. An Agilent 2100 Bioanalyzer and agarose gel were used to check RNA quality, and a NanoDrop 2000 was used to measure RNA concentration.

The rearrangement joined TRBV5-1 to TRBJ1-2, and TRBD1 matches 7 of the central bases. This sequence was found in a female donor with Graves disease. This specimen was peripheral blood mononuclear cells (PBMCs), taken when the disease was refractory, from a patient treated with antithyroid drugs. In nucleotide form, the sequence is TGCGCCAGCAGCTATGGGACAGAGTATGGCTACACCTTC. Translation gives CASSYGTEYGYTF. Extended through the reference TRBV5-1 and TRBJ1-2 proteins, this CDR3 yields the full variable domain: KAGVTQTPRYLIKTRGQQVTLSCSPISGHRSVSWYQQTPGQGLQFLFEYFSETQRNKGNFPGRFSGRQFSNSRSEMNVSTLELGDSALYLCASSYGTEYGYTFGSGTRLTVV.